Described below is a single TCR beta chain sequence and its context. The sample comes from a study of T-cell reconstitution after alpha-beta-depleted transplantation in children. V was pared by 2 bases and J by 3 bases, with 9 bases between. The CDR3 length is 14 residues. Germline V gene lookup returns CDR1 SGHTS and CDR2 YDEGEE. Unique molecular identifiers were used to barcode this TCRbeta library. In TCRdb, the PCR reads were re-called with MiXCR into one record per CDR3 protein. The data contain about a million distinct CDR3 sequences, about 29% of them singletons. The J gene is TRBJ1-5, the V gene TRBV5-8; D is unresolved. The sample consisted of PBMCs, mostly from graft donor cells, taken 360 days after TCRalphabeta/CD19-depleted stem cell transplant. The receptor was isolated from a boy in the first two years of life who had a stem cell transplant for SCID, so the T cells may come from the graft donor. The CDR3 here is CASSLWRDNQPQHF. The CDR3 region has the DNA TGTGCCAGCAGCTTATGGAGAGACAATCAGCCCCAGCATTTT.